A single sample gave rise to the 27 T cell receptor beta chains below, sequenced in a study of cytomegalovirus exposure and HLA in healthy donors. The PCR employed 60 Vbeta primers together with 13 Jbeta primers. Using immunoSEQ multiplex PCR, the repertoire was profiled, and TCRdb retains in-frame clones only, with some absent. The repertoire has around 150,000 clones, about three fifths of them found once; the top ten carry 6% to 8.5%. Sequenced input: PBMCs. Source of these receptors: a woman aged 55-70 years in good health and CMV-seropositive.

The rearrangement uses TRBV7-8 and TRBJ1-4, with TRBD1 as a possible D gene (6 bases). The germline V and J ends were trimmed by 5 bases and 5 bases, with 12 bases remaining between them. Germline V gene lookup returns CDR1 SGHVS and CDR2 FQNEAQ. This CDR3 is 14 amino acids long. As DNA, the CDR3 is TGTGCCAGCAGCAGAGAGAGGGGGAATGAAAAACTGTTTTTT. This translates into CASSRERGNEKLFF.

The CDR3: CASIPHNTGTGDPYEQYF. The DNA of the CDR3 is TGTGCCAGCATCCCCCACAACACCGGGACAGGGGATCCCTACGAGCAGTACTTC. The V call is TRBV28, the J call TRBJ2-7, with 10 bases matching TRBD1. Trimming took 7 bases from V and 2 from J; bases not matched to a gene: 17. The CDR3 is 18 residues long. CDR1 MDHEN and CDR2 SYDVKM come from the germline V gene.

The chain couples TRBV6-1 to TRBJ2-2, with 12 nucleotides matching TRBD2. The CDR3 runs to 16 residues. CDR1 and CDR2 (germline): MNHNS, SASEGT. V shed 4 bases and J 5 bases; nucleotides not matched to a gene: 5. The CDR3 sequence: CASSGGTSGWTGELFF. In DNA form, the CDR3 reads TGTGCCAGCAGTGGGGGGACTAGCGGGTGGACCGGGGAGCTGTTTTTT.

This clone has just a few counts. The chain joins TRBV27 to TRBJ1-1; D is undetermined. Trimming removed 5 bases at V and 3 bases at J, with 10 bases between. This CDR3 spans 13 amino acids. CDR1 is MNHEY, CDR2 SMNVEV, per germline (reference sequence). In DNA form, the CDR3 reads TGTGCCAGCAGTCCTAGCCCGTACACTGAAGCTTTCTTT. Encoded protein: CASSPSPYTEAFF.

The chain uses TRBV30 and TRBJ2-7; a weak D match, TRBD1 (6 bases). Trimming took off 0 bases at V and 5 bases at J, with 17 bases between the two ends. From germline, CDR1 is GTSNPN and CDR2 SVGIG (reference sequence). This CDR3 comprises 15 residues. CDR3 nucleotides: TGTGCCTGGAGTGTACTTGGGGGCTCCGGGGACGAGCAGTACTTC. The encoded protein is CAWSVLGGSGDEQYF.

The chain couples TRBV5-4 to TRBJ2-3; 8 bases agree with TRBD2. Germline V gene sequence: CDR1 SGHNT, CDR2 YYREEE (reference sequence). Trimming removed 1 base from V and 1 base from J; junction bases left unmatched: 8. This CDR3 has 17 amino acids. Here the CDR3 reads CASSLRREGRGTDTQYF. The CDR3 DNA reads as TGTGCCAGCAGCTTGCGTCGGGAGGGCCGGGGCACAGATACGCAGTATTTT. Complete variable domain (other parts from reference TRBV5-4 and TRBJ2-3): ETGVTQSPTHLIKTRGQQVTLRCSSQSGHNTVSWYQQALGQGPQFIFQYYREEENGRGNFPPRFSGLQFPNYSSELNVNALELDDSALYLCASSLRREGRGTDTQYFGPGTRLTVL.

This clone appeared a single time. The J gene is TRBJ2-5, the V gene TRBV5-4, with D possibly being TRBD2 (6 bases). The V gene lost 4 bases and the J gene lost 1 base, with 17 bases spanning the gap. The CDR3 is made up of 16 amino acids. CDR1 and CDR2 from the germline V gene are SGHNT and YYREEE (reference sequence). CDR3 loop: CASSPEGVSGQETQYF. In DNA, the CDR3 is TGTGCCAGCAGCCCGGAGGGCGTTAGCGGCCAAGAGACCCAGTACTTC.

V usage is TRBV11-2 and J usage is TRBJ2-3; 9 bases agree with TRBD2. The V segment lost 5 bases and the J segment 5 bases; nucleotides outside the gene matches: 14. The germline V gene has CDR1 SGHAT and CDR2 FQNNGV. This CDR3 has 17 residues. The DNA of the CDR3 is TGTGCCAGCAGCCTCCTCGTGGCTAGCGGGATTGTAGATACGCAGTATTTT. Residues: CASSLLVASGIVDTQYF.

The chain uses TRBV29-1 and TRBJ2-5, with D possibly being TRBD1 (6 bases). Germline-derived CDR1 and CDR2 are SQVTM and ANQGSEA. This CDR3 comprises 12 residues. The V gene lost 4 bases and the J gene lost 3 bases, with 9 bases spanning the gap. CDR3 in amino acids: CSVGPGEETQYF. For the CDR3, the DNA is TGCAGCGTTGGGCCAGGGGAAGAGACCCAGTACTTC.

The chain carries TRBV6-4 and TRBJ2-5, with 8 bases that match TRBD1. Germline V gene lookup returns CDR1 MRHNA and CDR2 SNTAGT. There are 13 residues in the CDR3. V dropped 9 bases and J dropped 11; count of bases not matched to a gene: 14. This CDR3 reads CASFTGGASEQYF. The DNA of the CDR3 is TGTGCCAGTTTTACAGGGGGAGCATCGGAGCAGTACTTC.

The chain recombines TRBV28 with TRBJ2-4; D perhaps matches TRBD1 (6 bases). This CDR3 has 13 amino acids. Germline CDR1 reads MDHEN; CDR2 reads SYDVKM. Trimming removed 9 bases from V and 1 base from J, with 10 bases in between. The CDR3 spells CASQQGAKNIQYF. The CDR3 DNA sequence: TGTGCCAGTCAACAGGGCGCCAAAAACATTCAGTACTTC.

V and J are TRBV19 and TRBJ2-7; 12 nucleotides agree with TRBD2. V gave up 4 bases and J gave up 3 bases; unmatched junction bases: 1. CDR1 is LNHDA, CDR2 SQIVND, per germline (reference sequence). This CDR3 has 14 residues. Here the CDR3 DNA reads TGTGCCAGTAGTAAGACTAGCGGGAGCTACGAGCAGTACTTC. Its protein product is CASSKTSGSYEQYF.

The CDR3 loop reads CASSEGGSSTDTQYF. The DNA for the CDR3 is TGTGCCAGCAGTGAGGGGGGGAGTAGCACAGATACGCAGTATTTT. This chain links TRBV25-1 with TRBJ2-3; 7 bases agree with TRBD2. The CDR3 consists of 15 residues. Looked up from germline, CDR1 is MGHDK and CDR2 is SYGVNS. V was clipped by 3 bases and J by 0 bases; unmatched bases: 3. The variable domain in full, completed from reference TRBV25-1 and TRBJ2-3, reads EADIYQTPRYLVIGTGKKITLECSQTMGHDKMYWYQQDPGMELHLIHYSYGVNSTEKGDLSSESTVSRIRTEHFPLTLESARPSHTSQYLCASSEGGSSTDTQYFGPGTRLTVL.

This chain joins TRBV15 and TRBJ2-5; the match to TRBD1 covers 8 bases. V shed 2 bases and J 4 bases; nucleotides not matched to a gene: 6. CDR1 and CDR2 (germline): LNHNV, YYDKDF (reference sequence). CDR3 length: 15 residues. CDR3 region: CATSRSDRGRETQYF. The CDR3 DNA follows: TGTGCCACCAGCAGATCTGACAGGGGACGAGAGACCCAGTACTTC.

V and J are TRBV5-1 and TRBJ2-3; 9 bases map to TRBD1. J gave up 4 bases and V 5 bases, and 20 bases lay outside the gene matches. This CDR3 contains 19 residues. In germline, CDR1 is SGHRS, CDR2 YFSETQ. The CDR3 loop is CASSTPGDRVRGMADTQYF. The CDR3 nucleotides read TGCGCCAGCAGTACCCCGGGGGACAGGGTACGAGGGATGGCAGATACGCAGTATTTT.

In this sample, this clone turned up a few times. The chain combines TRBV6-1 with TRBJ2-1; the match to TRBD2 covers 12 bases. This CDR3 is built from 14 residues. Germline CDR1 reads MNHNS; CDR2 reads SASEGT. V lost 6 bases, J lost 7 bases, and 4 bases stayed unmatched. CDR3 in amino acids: CASRTSGRMNEQFF. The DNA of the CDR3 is TGTGCCAGCAGAACTAGCGGGAGGATGAATGAGCAGTTCTTC.

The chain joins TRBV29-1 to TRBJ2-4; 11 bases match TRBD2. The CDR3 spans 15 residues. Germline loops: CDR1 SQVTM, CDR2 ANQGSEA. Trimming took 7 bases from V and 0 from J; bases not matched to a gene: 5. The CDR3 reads CSGQLAGVAKNIQYF. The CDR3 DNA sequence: TGCAGCGGCCAACTAGCGGGAGTAGCCAAAAACATTCAGTACTTC.

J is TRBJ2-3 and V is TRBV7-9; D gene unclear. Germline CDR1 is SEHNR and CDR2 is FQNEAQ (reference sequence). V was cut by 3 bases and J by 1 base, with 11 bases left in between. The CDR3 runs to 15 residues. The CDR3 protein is CASSFTNEGTDTQYF. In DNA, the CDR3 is TGTGCCAGCAGCTTTACTAACGAGGGCACAGATACGCAGTATTTT. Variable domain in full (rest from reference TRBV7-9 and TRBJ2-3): DTGVSQNPRHKITKRGQNVTFRCDPISEHNRLYWYRQTLGQGPEFLTYFQNEAQLEKSRLLSDRFSAERPKGSFSTLEIQRTEQGDSAMYLCASSFTNEGTDTQYFGPGTRLTVL.

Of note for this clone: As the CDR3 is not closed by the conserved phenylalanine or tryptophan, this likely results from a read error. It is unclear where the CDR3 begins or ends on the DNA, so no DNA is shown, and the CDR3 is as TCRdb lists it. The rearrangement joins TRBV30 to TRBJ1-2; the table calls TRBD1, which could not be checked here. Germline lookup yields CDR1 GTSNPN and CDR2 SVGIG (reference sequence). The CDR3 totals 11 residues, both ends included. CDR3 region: CAWSSGQAGFL.

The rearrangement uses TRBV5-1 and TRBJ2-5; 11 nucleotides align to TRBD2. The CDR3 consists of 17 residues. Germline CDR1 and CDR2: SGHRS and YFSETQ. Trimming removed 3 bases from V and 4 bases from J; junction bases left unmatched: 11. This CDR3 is CASSWVLAGVGRETQYF. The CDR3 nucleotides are TGCGCCAGCAGCTGGGTACTAGCGGGAGTAGGAAGAGAGACCCAGTACTTC.

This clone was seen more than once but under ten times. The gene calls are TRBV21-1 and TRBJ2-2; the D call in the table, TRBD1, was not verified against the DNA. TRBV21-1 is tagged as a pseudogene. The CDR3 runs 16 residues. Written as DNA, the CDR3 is TGTGCCAGCACCCAAAAAGGCACAGGGGATACCGGGGAGCTGTTTTTT. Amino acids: CASTQKGTGDTGELFF.

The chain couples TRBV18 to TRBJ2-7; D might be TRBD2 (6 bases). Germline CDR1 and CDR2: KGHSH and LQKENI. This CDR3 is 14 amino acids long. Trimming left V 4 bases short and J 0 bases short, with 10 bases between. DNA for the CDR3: TGTGCCAGCTCACTAGACGGGAGCTCCTACGAGCAGTACTTC. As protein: CASSLDGSSYEQYF.

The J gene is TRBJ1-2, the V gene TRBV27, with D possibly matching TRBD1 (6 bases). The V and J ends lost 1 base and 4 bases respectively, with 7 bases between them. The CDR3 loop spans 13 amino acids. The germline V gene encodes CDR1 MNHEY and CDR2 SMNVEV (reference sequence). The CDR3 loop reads CASSLLGGYGYTF. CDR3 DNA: TGTGCCAGCAGTTTATTAGGGGGCTATGGCTACACCTTC.

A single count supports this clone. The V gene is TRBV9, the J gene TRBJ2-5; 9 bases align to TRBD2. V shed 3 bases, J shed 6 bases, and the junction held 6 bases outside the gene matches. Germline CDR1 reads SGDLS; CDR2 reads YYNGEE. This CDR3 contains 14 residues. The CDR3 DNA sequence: TGTGCCAGCAGCGCGGGACTAGCCGACCAGACCCAGTACTTC. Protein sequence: CASSAGLADQTQYF. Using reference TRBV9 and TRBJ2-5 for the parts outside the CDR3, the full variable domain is DSGVTQTPKHLITATGQRVTLRCSPRSGDLSVYWYQQSLDQGLQFLIQYYNGEERAKGNILERFSAQQFPDLHSELNLSSLELGDSALYFCASSAGLADQTQYFGPGTRLLVL.

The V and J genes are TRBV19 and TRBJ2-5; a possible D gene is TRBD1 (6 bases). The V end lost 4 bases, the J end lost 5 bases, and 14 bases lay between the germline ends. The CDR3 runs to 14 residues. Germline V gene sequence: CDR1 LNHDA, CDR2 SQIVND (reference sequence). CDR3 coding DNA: TGTGCCAGTAGTACCGGAACAGGGCACGAGACCCAGTACTTC. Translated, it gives CASSTGTGHETQYF.

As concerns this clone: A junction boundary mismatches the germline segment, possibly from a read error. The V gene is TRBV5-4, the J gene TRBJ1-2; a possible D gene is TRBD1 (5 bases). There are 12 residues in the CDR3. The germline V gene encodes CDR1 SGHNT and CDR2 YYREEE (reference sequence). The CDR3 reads CASSFNRHGYPF. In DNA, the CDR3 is TGTGCCAGCAGCTTTAACAGGCATGGCTACCCCTTC.

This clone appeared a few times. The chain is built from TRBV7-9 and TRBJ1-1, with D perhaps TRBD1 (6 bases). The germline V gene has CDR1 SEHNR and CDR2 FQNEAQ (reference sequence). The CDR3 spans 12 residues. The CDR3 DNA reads TGTTCCTTTCCAGGGGAACGCACTGAAGCTTTCTTT. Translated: CSFPGERTEAFF.